This passage covers 23 T cell receptor beta chains from one sample sequenced in a study of vaccination and CD4 T cells after COVID-19. These TCRs are of unknown antigen specificity. As to treatment: approximately nine-day PBMC culture with coronavirus spike peptide pools or control peptides (ViraFEST assay). Sequence data for DNA of cultured CD4+ T cells were generated by the Oncomine TCR Beta short-read assay. TCRdb analysed the PCR reads with MiXCR anew, one entry per CDR3 protein. The sample consists of 15,000 to 20,000 distinct CDR3 sequences, under 60% of them appearing once. The sequenced sample was CD4+ T cells from blood, cultured in vitro, obtained after SARS-CoV-2 vaccination. These receptors all come from a human donor who had recovered from COVID-19.

The V call is TRBV20-1, the J call TRBJ1-5, with D possibly TRBD1 on 6 matching bases. Trimming left V 3 bases short and J 0 bases short, with 15 bases between. Germline CDR1 DFQATT, CDR2 SNEGSKA (reference sequence). This CDR3 spans 16 amino acids. CDR3 coding DNA: TGCAGTGCTAGCCCGGGACAAGATTATAGCAATCAGCCCCAGCATTTT. It is translated as CSASPGQDYSNQPQHF.

This clonotype occurred a few times. This chain links TRBV20-1 with TRBJ2-2, with 7 bases aligning to TRBD2. With V trimmed by 3 bases and J by 5 bases, 9 bases remained unmatched. The CDR3 is 15 residues long. Germline values: CDR1 DFQATT, CDR2 SNEGSKA (reference sequence). CDR3 in amino acids: CSARVASGHTGELFF. The CDR3, as DNA: TGCAGTGCTAGGGTGGCTAGCGGACATACCGGGGAGCTGTTTTTT.

The gene calls are TRBV20-1 and TRBJ1-1; the D gene is possibly TRBD1 (6 bases). This CDR3 contains 11 residues. Trimming removed 5 bases at V and 3 bases at J, with 7 bases between. CDR1 is DFQATT and CDR2 is SNEGSKA in the germline V gene (reference sequence). The CDR3 here is CSADRYTEAFF. CDR3 nucleotide sequence: TGCAGTGCTGACAGGTACACTGAAGCTTTCTTT.

This chain connects TRBV5-4 to TRBJ1-2; D gene uncertain. The CDR3 consists of 15 residues. Trimming removed 0 bases at V and 0 bases at J, with 9 bases between. Germline V gene lookup returns CDR1 SGHNT and CDR2 YYREEE (reference sequence). The chain's CDR3 is CASSLGGRSNYGYTF. The DNA for the CDR3 is TGTGCCAGCAGCTTGGGAGGGAGATCTAACTATGGCTACACCTTC.

The V gene is TRBV20-1, the J gene TRBJ1-3; possible D gene TRBD1, 5 bases. Germline V gene data show CDR1 as DFQATT and CDR2 as SNEGSKA (reference sequence). CDR3 length: 17 residues. Trimming cost V 3 bases and J 0 bases, with 18 bases left between them. CDR3 in amino acids: CSARPIRTGLSGNTIYF. CDR3 bases: TGCAGTGCTAGGCCTATTAGAACAGGTCTCTCTGGAAACACCATATATTTT.

This clonotype turned up a few times. V is TRBV20-1 and J is TRBJ1-6, with 10 bases lining up with TRBD1. Germline V CDR1 and CDR2: DFQATT, SNEGSKA (reference sequence). The junction had 5 bases not matched to a gene; V was cut back by 6 bases and J by 6 bases. The CDR3 is made up of 14 amino acids. For the CDR3, the DNA is TGCAGTGCGCAGGGACAGGGGATTAATTCACCCCTCCACTTT. Translating gives CSAQGQGINSPLHF.

This clonotype is large in the sample. This rearrangement joins TRBV27 to TRBJ1-2, with D uncertain. V shed 6 bases and J shed 2 bases, with 10 bases lying between them. This CDR3 has 13 residues. CDR1 is MNHEY and CDR2 is SMNVEV in the germline V gene (reference sequence). The CDR3 bases are TGTGCCAGCAGGAGGCAGCTAAACTATGGCTACACCTTC. It specifies CASRRQLNYGYTF.

This clonotype occurred a few times. The J gene is TRBJ1-1, the V gene TRBV27; no definite D call. The CDR3 contains 14 residues. The V gene lost 1 base and the J gene lost 2 bases, with 8 bases spanning the gap. CDR1 MNHEY and CDR2 SMNVEV come from the germline V gene (reference sequence). CDR3 bases: TGTGCCAGCAGTTTATATCGGGGAAACACTGAAGCTTTCTTT. Translation: CASSLYRGNTEAFF.

The chain links TRBV25-1 to TRBJ2-5; D is possibly TRBD2 (5 bases). CDR3 size: 14 residues. Trimming removed 0 bases from V and 4 bases from J, with 9 bases in between. The germline V gene encodes CDR1 MGHDK and CDR2 SYGVNS. CDR3 residues: CASSEYRGSETQYF. The CDR3 DNA reads TGTGCCAGCAGTGAATATCGGGGATCAGAGACCCAGTACTTC.

This clonotype has a handful of counts. The CDR3: CASSFYPTSGRSEQFF. CDR3 nucleotide sequence: TGTGCCAGCAGCTTCTACCCGACTAGCGGGAGGAGTGAGCAGTTCTTC. V gene TRBV7-2 combines with J gene TRBJ2-1, with TRBD2 identical over 13 bases. Germline assignment: CDR1 SGHTA and CDR2 FQGNSA. V lost 3 bases and J lost 9; bases outside the gene matches: 8. This CDR3 has 16 residues.

This clonotype has a single count. The chain carries TRBV20-1 and TRBJ1-1, with 11 bases aligning to TRBD1. Germline V gene data show CDR1 as DFQATT and CDR2 as SNEGSKA (reference sequence). The J segment lost 0 bases and the V segment lost 6 bases, leaving 12 bases of the junction unmatched. This CDR3 region has 17 residues. The DNA for the CDR3 is TGCAGTGCGAACGATAGAAGGACAGGGGGCGTGAACACTGAAGCTTTCTTT. Translated, it gives CSANDRRTGGVNTEAFF.

DNA of the CDR3: TGTGCCAGCCGGACTAGTTTACAAGAGACCCAGTACTTC. This encodes CASRTSLQETQYF. The chain employs TRBV12-3 or TRBV12-4 and TRBJ2-5; 7 bases are shared with TRBD2. The CDR3 spans 13 residues. V gave up 8 bases and J gave up 2 bases; unmatched junction bases: 5.

V usage is TRBV25-1 and J usage is TRBJ1-1; TRBD1 matches at 12 bases. The CDR3 runs 16 residues. Germline CDR1 MGHDK, CDR2 SYGVNS. J was trimmed by 6 bases and V by 4 bases; bases with no gene match: 9. The CDR3 reads CASSGDRGPGEAEAFF. For the CDR3, the DNA is TGTGCCAGCAGTGGGGACAGGGGGCCAGGTGAGGCTGAAGCTTTCTTT.

J is TRBJ2-1 and V is TRBV20-1, with D hard to call. The germline V and J ends were trimmed by 5 bases and 7 bases, with 24 bases remaining between them. CDR3 length: 16 amino acids. Germline V gene data show CDR1 as DFQATT and CDR2 as SNEGSKA (reference sequence). The CDR3: CSAQDVLLIPLNEQFF. The DNA for the CDR3 is TGCAGTGCTCAAGACGTCCTTCTTATCCCCTTGAATGAGCAGTTCTTC.

This sequence joins TRBV12-3 or TRBV12-4 and TRBJ2-1; 10 bases align to TRBD1. Losses at the gene ends were 6 bases for V and 8 bases for J; bases not matched to a gene: 10. The CDR3 is 15 residues long. The CDR3 reads CASRILSGQGYEQFF. As DNA, the CDR3 is TGTGCCAGCAGGATCTTATCGGGACAGGGGTATGAGCAGTTCTTC.

J is TRBJ1-3 and V is TRBV27; unclear D gene. V shed 5 bases and J shed 0 bases, with 14 bases lying between them. There are 16 residues in the CDR3. In germline, CDR1 is MNHEY, CDR2 SMNVEV (reference sequence). The DNA of the CDR3 is TGTGCCAGCAGTGCCAGGACTCCCGCCTCTGGAAACACCATATATTTT. As protein: CASSARTPASGNTIYF.

This clonotype was counted only a few times. This chain joins TRBV24-1 and TRBJ2-2; 13 bases are a match to TRBD2. From germline, CDR1 is KGHDR and CDR2 SFDVKD. The CDR3 is made up of 16 amino acids. After removal of 6 bases from V and 5 bases from J, the junction contained 5 bases not matched to a gene. The CDR3 DNA reads TGTGCCACCAGTCGACAGACTAGCGGGAGGACCGGGGAGCTGTTTTTT. Translation: CATSRQTSGRTGELFF.

This clonotype was seen a handful of times. This chain joins TRBV20-1 and TRBJ1-1; D is undetermined. Germline CDR1 reads DFQATT; CDR2 reads SNEGSKA (reference sequence). The CDR3 runs to 13 residues. V lost 1 base, J lost 1 base, and 7 bases lay in between. In nucleotides, the CDR3 is TGCAGTGCTAGAGCCAAGCAGAACACTGAAGCTTTCTTT. As protein: CSARAKQNTEAFF.

The sample holds a few counts of this clonotype. The CDR3 spells CASSLAGRPNYGYTF. In DNA, the CDR3 is TGTGCCAGCAGCTTAGCGGGGCGTCCTAACTATGGCTACACCTTC. The genes are TRBV11-2 and TRBJ1-2, with a possible D match to TRBD1 (5 bases). Trimming took 1 base from V and 0 from J, leaving 9 bases between them. The length of the CDR3 is 15 residues. Germline V gene lookup returns CDR1 SGHAT and CDR2 FQNNGV. The variable domain in full, with the rest retrieved from reference TRBV11-2 and TRBJ1-2, is EAGVAQSPRYKIIEKRQSVAFWCNPISGHATLYWYQQILGQGPKLLIQFQNNGVVDDSQLPKDRFSAERLKGVDSTLKIQPAKLEDSAVYLCASSLAGRPNYGYTFGSGTRLTVV.

CDR3 bases: TGTGCCAGCAGTACGGGGAACACTGAAGCTTTCTTT. The encoded protein is CASSTGNTEAFF. The chain has TRBV6-1 and TRBJ1-1; D unclear. The CDR3 spans 12 residues. Per germline, CDR1 MNHNS and CDR2 SASEGT. Trimming took 5 bases from V and 1 from J, leaving 5 bases between them.

The rearrangement joins TRBV2 to TRBJ1-2, with D unresolved. CDR1 is SNHLY, CDR2 FYNNEI, per germline. V lost 1 base, J lost 7 bases, and 16 bases lay in between. This CDR3 has 15 residues. CDR3 bases: TGTGCCAGCAGTGAAGTAGTCAGGAGCACGGGTGGCTACACCTTC. Its translation: CASSEVVRSTGGYTF.

The chain employs TRBV11-2 and TRBJ1-6, with TRBD1 as a possible D gene (6 bases). The V and J ends lost 6 bases and 5 bases respectively, with 14 bases between them. The germline V gene encodes CDR1 SGHAT and CDR2 FQNNGV. This CDR3 comprises 15 residues. Here the CDR3 reads CASRPGDIDNSPLHF. The CDR3 DNA follows: TGTGCCAGCAGACCCGGGGACATTGATAATTCACCCCTCCACTTT.

This rearrangement joins TRBV2 to TRBJ1-1, with TRBD1 as a possible D gene (5 bases). Looked up from germline, CDR1 is SNHLY and CDR2 is FYNNEI. The CDR3 is 14 amino acids. V lost 8 bases, J lost 6 bases, and 19 bases lay in between. The CDR3 reads CASQGGGQEAEAFF. DNA for the CDR3: TGTGCCAGCCAGGGCGGGGGTCAAGAGGCTGAAGCTTTCTTT.